This T cell receptor beta chain emerged from a study of T cell responses to AZD1222 COVID-19 vaccine. General observations from the study: Only six or seven AZD1222 recipients were seropositive at baseline. Spike was spanned by vaccine-associated CD4 TCRs, with dominance at 160-218 and 743-854. The breadth and depth of Spike-specific TCRs increased once two AZD1222 doses had been given.

Trimming took 5 bases from V and 4 from J, leaving 16 bases between them. This CDR3 spans 16 amino acids. The germline gives CDR1 KGHDR, CDR2 SFDVKD. As concerns this clone: No antigen is known for it.

The repertoire was sequenced with immunoSEQ multiplex PCR; TCRdb's copy has only in-frame clones and lacks some. The sample records 210,000 or so clones, roughly 91% being singletons. The specimen was peripheral blood, collected on day 0 of MenACWY control vaccination. The TCR was taken from an adult in good health. The V call is TRBV24-1, the J call TRBJ1-4, with D possibly being TRBD1 (6 bases). The CDR3: CATSAGADRINEKLFF. Written as DNA, the CDR3 is TGTGCCACCAGTGCGGGGGCCGATCGGATTAATGAAAAACTGTTTTTT.